A few counts support the clone carrying this TCR beta chain. Antigen unknown. This specimen belongs to a study of T-cell reconstitution after alpha-beta-depleted transplantation in children. Whole-study results and caveats: T-cell counts and diversity at one year post-transplant came mainly from newly produced T cells. Surviving recipient T cells and thymic progenitors underlay high day-60 TCRbeta diversity in some patients. Roughly two months post-transplant, alpha-beta T cells reportedly originated from several hundred graft clones that had expanded.

A TCRbeta library incorporating unique molecular identifiers was prepared. TCRdb used MiXCR to reprocess the PCR reads, holding one entry per CDR3 protein. The data show around 800,000 distinct CDR3 sequences, 15% to 20% seen once. CDR3 size: 15 residues. The germline V and J ends were trimmed by 2 bases and 6 bases, with 16 bases remaining between them. Looked up from germline, CDR1 is SGHTA and CDR2 is FQGTGA. The receptor comes from a male patient between 10 and 17 years old who had a stem cell transplant for acute lymphoblastic leukemia, so the T cells may come from the graft donor. The input for sequencing was PBMCs, mostly from graft donor cells, taken 360 days after TCRalphabeta/CD19-depleted stem cell transplant. The chain uses TRBV7-3 and TRBJ1-1; no clear D gene. CDR3 sequence: CASSLFGGIGAEAFF. Written as DNA, the CDR3 is TGTGCCAGCAGCTTATTTGGTGGGATCGGCGCTGAAGCTTTCTTT.